This TCR beta chain was captured by sequencing in a study of blood T cell repertoires in COVID-19. Participants had their cohort set by participant-reported clinical history. Using immunoSEQ multiplex PCR, the repertoire was profiled, and TCRdb retains in-frame clones only, with some absent. The sample consists of 150,000 to 200,000 clones, about nine tenths of them appearing once. The length of the CDR3 is 16 residues. CDR1 is SGHRS, CDR2 YFSETQ, per germline. The trim removed 5 bases at V and 7 bases at J, leaving 9 bases unmatched. This clone was found once. This TCR was sampled from a young woman who had recovered from COVID-19. The source material was PBMCs or T cells enriched from blood (not recorded which). The chain employs TRBV5-1 and TRBJ2-1; 13 bases map to TRBD2. CDR3: CASSPTLAGGGNEQFF. In DNA, the CDR3 is TGCGCCAGCAGTCCCACACTAGCGGGAGGGGGGAATGAGCAGTTCTTC.